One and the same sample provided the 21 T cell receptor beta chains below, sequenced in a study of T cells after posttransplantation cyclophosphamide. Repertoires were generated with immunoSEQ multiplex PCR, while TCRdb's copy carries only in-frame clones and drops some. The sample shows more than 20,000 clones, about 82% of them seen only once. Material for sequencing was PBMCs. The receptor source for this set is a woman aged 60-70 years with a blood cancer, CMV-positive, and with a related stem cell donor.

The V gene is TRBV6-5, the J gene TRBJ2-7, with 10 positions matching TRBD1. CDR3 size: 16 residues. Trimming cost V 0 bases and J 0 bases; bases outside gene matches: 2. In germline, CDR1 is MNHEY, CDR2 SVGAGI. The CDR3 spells CASSYSDRGRSYEQYF. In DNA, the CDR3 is TGTGCCAGCAGTTACTCCGACAGGGGGCGCTCCTACGAGCAGTACTTC.

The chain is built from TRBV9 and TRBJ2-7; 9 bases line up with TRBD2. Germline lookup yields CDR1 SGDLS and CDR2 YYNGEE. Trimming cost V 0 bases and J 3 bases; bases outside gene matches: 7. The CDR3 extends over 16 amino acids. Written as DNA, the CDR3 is TGTGCCAGCAGCGTAGGTCGTAGCGGGAGCGGCTACGAGCAGTACTTC. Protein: CASSVGRSGSGYEQYF.

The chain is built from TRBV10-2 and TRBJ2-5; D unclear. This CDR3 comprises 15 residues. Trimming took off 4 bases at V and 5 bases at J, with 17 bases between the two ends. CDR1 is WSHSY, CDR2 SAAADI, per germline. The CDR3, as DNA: TGCGCCAGCAGTGGTGGCTTTTTGGGCACGGAGACCCAGTACTTC. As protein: CASSGGFLGTETQYF.

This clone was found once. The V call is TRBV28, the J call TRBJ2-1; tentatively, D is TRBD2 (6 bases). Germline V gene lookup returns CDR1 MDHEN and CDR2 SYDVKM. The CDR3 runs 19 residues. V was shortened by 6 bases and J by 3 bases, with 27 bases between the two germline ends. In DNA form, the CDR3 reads TGTGCCAGCAGCTACCGTTGGTTCGGCGCTAGCGAGATCTACAATGAGCAGTTCTTC. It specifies CASSYRWFGASEIYNEQFF.

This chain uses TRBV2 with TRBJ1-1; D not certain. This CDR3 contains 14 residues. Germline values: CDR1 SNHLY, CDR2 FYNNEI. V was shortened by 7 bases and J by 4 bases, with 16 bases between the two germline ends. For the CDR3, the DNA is TGTGCCAGCACCCTGCGGGGTCGCAGCACTGAAGCTTTCTTT. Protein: CASTLRGRSTEAFF.

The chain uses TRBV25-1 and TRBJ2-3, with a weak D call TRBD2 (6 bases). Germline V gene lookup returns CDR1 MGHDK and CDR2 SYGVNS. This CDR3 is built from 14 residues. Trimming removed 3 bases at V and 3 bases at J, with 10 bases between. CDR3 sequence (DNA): TGTGCCAGCAGTGAGCGGGATTGGACAGATACGCAGTATTTT. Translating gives CASSERDWTDTQYF.

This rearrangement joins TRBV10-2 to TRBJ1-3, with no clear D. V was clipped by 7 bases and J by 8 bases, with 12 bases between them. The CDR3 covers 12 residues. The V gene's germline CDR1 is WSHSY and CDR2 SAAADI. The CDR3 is CASMSQADTIYF. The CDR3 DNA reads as TGCGCCAGCATGAGTCAGGCTGACACCATATATTTT.

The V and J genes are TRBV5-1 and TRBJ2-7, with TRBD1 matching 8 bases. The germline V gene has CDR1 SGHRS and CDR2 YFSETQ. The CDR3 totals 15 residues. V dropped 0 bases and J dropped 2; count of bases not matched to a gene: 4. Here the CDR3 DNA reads TGCGCCAGCAGCTTGGAAGGGACAGGAGCCTACGAGCAGTACTTC. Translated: CASSLEGTGAYEQYF.

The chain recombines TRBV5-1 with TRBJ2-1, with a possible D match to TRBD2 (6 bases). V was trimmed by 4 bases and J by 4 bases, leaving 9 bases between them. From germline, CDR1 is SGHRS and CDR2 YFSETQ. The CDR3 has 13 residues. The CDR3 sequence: CASSGSGYNEQFF. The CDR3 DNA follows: TGCGCCAGCAGCGGGAGCGGGTACAATGAGCAGTTCTTC.

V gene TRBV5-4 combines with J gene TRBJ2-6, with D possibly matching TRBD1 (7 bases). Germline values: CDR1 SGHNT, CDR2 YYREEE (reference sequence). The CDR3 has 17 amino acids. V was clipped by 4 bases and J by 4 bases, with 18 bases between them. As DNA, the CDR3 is TGTGCCAGCAGCGGCGACAGGGAGGTCTCCGGGGCCAACGTCCTGACTTTC. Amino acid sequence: CASSGDREVSGANVLTF. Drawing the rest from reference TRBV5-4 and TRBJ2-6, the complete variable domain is ETGVTQSPTHLIKTRGQQVTLRCSSQSGHNTVSWYQQALGQGPQFIFQYYREEENGRGNFPPRFSGLQFPNYSSELNVNALELDDSALYLCASSGDREVSGANVLTFGAGSRLTVL.

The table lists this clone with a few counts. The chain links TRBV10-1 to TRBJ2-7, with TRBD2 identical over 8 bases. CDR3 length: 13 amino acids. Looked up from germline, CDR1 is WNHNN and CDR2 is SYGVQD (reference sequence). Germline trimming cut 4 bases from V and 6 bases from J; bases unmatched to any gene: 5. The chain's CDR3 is CASSGAGVSEQYF. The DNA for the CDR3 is TGCGCCAGCAGTGGAGCGGGAGTTAGCGAGCAGTACTTC.

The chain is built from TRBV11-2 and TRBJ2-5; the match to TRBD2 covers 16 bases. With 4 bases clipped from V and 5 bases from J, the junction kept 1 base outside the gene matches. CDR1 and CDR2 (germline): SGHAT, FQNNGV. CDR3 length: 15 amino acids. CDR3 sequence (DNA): TGTGCCAGCAGCTCGGGACTAGCGGGAGGGGAGACCCAGTACTTC. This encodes CASSSGLAGGETQYF.

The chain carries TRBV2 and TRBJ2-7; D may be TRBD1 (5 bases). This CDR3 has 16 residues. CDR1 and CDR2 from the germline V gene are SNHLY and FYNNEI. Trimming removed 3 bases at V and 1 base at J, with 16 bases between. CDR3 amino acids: CASSESYLQGSYEQYF. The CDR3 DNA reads TGTGCCAGCAGTGAGTCGTATCTCCAGGGATCCTACGAGCAGTACTTC.

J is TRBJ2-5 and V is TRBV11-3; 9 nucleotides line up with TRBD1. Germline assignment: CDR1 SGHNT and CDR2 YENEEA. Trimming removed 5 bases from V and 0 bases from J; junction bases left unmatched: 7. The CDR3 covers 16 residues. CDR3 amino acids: CASSDRDRDDQETQYF. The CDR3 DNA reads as TGTGCCAGCAGCGACCGGGACAGGGATGACCAAGAGACCCAGTACTTC.

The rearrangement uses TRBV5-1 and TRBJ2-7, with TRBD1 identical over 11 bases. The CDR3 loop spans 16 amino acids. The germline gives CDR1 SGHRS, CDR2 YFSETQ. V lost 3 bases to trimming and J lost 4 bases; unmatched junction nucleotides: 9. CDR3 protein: CASSSQYRDRGYEQYF. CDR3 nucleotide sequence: TGCGCCAGCAGCTCTCAATACCGGGACAGGGGGTACGAGCAGTACTTC.

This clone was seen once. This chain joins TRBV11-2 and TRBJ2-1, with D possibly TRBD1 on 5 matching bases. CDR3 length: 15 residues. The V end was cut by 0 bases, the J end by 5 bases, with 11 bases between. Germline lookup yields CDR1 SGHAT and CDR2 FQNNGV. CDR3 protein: CASSLEAGFNNEQFF. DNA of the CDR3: TGTGCCAGCAGCTTAGAGGCAGGGTTTAACAATGAGCAGTTCTTC.

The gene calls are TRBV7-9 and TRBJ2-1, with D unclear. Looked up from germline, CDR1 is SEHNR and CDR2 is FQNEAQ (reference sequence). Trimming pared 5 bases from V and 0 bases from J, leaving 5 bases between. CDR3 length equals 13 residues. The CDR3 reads CASSRSSYNEQFF. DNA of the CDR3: TGTGCCAGCAGCAGGAGCTCCTACAATGAGCAGTTCTTC.

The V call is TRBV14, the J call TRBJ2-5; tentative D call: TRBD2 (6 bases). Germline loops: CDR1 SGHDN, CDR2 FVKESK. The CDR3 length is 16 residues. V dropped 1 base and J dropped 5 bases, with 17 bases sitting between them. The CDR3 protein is CASSQAGTIGGETQYF. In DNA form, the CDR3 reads TGTGCCAGCAGCCAAGCGGGCACAATCGGGGGTGAGACCCAGTACTTC.

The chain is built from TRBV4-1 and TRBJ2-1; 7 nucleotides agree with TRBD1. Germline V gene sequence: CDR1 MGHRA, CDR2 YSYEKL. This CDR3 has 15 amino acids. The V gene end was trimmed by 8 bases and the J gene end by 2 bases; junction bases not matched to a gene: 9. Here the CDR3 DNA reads TGCGCCAGCGCAACAGGGCAGGGGGCCTACAATGAGCAGTTCTTC. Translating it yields CASATGQGAYNEQFF.

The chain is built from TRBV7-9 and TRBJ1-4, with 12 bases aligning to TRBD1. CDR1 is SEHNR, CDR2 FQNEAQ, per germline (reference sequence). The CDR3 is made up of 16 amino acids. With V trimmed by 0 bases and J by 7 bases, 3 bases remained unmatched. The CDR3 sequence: CASSLAWDRGLEKLFF. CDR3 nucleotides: TGTGCCAGCAGCTTAGCTTGGGACAGGGGGCTTGAAAAACTGTTTTTT.

CDR3 in amino acids: CASSRRALGQGGEKLFF. In DNA, the CDR3 is TGTGCCAGCAGCAGAAGGGCCCTTGGCCAGGGGGGTGAAAAACTGTTTTTT. V usage is TRBV21-1 and J usage is TRBJ1-4; TRBD1, the D gene given by the table, was not confirmed from the DNA. TRBV21-1 is designated a pseudogene. This CDR3 has 17 amino acids.